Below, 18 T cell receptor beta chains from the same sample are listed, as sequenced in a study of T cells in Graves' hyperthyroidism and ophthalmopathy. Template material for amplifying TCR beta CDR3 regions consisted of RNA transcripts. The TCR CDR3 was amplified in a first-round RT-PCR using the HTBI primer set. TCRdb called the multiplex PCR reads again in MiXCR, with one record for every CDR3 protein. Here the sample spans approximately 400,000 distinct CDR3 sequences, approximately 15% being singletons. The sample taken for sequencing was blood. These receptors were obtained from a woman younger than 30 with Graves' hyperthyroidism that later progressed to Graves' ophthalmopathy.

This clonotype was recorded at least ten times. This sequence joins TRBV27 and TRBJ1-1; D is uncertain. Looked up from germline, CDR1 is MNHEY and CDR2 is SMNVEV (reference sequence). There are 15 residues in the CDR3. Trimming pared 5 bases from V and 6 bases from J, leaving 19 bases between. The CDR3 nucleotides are TGTGCCAGCAGTAAGGAAGGCAGCCTATACGCTGAAGCTTTCTTT. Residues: CASSKEGSLYAEAFF.

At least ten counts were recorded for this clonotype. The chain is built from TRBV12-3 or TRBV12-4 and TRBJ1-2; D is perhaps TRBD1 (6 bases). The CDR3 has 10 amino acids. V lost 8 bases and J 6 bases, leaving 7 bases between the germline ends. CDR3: CASAGDGYTF. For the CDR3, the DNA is TGTGCCAGCGCAGGGGATGGCTACACCTTC.

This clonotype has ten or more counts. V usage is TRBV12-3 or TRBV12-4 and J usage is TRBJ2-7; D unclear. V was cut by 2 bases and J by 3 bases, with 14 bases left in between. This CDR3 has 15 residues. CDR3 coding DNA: TGTGCCAGCAGTTTAACGTCCCCCCCCAACTACGAGCAGTACTTC. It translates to CASSLTSPPNYEQYF.

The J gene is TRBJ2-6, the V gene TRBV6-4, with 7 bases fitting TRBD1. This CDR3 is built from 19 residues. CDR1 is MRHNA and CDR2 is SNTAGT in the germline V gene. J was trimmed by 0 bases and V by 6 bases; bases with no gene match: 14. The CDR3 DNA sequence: TGTGCCAGCAGCCCCAACAGGGGCTCGAAGAGCTCTGGGGCCAACGTCCTGACTTTC. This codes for CASSPNRGSKSSGANVLTF.

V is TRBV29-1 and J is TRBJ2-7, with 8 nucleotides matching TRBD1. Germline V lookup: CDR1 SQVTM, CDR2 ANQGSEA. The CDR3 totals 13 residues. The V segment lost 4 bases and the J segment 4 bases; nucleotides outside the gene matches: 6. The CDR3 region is CSVAAGGLYEQYF. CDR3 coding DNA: TGCAGCGTTGCCGCAGGGGGCTTATACGAGCAGTACTTC.

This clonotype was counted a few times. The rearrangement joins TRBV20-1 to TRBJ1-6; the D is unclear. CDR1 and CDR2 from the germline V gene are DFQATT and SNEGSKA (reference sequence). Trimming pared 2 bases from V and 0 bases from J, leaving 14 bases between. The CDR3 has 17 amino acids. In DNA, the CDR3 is TGCAGTGCTAGACCCGGGAAAATTAGCTCCTATAATTCACCCCTCCACTTT. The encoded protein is CSARPGKISSYNSPLHF.

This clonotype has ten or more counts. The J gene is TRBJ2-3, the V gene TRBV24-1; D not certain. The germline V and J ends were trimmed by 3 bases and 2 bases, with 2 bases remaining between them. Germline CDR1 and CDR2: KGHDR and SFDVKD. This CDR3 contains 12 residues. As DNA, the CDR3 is TGTGCCACCAGTGATGTCACAGATACGCAGTATTTT. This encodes CATSDVTDTQYF.

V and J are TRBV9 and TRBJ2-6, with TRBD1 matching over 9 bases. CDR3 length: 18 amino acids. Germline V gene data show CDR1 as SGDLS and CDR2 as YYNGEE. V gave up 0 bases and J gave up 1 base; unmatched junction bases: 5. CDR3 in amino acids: CASSVARDRVSGANVLTF. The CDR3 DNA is TGTGCCAGCAGCGTAGCCCGGGACAGGGTTTCTGGGGCCAACGTCCTGACTTTC.

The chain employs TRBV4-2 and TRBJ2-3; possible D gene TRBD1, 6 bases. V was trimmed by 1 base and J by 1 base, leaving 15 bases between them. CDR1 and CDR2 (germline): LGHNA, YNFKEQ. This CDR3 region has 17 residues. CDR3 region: CASSQVAGTTRTDTQYF. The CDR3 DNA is TGTGCCAGCAGCCAAGTAGCCGGGACAACACGCACAGATACGCAGTATTTT.

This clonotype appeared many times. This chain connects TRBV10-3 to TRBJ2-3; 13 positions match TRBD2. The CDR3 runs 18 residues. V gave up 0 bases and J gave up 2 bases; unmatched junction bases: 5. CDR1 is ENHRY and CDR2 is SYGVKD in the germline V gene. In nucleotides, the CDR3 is TGTGCCATCAGTGAGTCGGTTGGGACTAGCGGGATCACAGATACGCAGTATTTT. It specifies CAISESVGTSGITDTQYF.

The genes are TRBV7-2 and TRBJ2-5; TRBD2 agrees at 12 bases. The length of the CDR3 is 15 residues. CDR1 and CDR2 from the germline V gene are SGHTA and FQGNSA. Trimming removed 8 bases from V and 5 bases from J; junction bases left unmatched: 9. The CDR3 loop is CASGLAGGPMETQYF. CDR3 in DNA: TGTGCCAGCGGGCTAGCGGGAGGGCCGATGGAGACCCAGTACTTC.

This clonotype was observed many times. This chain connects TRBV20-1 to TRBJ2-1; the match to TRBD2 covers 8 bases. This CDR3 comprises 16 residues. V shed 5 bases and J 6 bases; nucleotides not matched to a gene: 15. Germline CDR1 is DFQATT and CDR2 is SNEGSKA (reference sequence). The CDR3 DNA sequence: TGCAGTGCTGGATCCCGCGGTAGCGGGGCGTCCAATGAGCAGTTCTTC. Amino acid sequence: CSAGSRGSGASNEQFF.

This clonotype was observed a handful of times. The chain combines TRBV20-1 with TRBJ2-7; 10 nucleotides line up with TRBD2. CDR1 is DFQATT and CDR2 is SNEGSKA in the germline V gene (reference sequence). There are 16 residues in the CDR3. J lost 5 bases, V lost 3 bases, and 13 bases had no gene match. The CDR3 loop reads CSASGRSGRAVHEQYF. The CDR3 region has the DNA TGCAGTGCTAGCGGGAGAAGCGGGAGGGCCGTCCACGAGCAGTACTTC.

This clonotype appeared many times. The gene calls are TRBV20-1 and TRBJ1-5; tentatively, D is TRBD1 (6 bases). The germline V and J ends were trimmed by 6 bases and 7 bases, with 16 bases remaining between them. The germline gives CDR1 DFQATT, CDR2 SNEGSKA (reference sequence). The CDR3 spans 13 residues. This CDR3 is CSAITGLGQPQHF. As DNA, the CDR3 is TGCAGTGCCATTACAGGGTTGGGGCAGCCCCAGCATTTT.

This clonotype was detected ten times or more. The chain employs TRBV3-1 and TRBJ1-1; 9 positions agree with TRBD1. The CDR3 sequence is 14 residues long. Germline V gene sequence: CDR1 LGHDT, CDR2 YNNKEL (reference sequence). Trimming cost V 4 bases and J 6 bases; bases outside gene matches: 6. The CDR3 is CASSPGQGIAEAFF. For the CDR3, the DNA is TGTGCCAGCAGCCCCGGACAGGGGATCGCTGAAGCTTTCTTT.

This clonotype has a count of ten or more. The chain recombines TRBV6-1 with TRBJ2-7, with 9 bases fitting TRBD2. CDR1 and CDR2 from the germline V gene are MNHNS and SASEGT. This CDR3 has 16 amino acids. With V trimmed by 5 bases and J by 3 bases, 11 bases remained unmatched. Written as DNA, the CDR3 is TGTGCCAGCAGTCGCGACATTAGCGGGAGCGGCTACGAGCAGTACTTC. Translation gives CASSRDISGSGYEQYF.

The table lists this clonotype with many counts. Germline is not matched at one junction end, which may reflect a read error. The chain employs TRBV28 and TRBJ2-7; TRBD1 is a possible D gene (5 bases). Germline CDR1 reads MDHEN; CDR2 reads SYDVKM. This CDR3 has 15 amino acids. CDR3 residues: CASRLSDGAHYEQYF. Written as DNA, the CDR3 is TGTGCCAGCAGATTATCAGATGGGGCCCACTACGAGCAGTACTTC.

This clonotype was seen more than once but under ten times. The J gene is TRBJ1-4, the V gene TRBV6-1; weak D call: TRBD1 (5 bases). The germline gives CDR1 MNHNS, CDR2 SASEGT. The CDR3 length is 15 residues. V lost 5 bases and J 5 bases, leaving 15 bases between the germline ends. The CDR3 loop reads CASSPGEAINEKLFF. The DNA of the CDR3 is TGTGCCAGCAGTCCGGGGGAGGCTATAAATGAAAAACTGTTTTTT.